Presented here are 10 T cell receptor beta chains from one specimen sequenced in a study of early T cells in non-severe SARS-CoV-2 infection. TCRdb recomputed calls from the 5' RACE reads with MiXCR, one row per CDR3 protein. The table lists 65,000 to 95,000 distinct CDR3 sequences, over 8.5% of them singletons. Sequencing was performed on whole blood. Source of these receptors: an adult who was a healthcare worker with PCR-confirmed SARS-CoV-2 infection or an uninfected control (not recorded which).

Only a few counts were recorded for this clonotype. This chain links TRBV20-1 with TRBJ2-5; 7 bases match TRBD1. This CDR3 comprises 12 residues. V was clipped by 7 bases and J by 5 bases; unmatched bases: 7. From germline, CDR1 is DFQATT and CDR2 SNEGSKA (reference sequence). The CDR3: CSGTGVRETQYF. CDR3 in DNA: TGCAGTGGGACAGGAGTCCGCGAGACCCAGTACTTC.

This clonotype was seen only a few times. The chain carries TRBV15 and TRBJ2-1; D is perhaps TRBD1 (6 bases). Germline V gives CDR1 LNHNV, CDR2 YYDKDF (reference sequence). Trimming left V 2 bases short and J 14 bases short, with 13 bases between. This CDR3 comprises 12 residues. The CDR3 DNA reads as TGTGCCACCAGCAGACAGGGGTTCGGTGAGTTCTTC. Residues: CATSRQGFGEFF. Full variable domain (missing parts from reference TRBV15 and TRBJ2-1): DAMVIQNPRYQVTQFGKPVTLSCSQTLNHNVMYWYQQKSSQAPKLLFHYYDKDFNNEADTPDNFQSRRPNTSFCFLDIRSPGLGDTAMYLCATSRQGFGEFFGPGTRLTVL.

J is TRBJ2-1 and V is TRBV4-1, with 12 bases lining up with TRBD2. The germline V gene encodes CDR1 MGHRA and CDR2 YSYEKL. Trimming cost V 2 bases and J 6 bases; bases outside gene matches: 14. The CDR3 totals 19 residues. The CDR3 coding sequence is TGCGCCAGCAGCCAATATGCTAGCGGGAGGGGGGAGTGGAGCAATGAGCAGTTCTTC. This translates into CASSQYASGRGEWSNEQFF.

The CDR3 region is CASSFELAGGEKLFF. CDR3 DNA sequence: TGCGCCAGCAGCTTTGAGTTGGCGGGCGGTGAAAAACTGTTTTTT. The chain employs TRBV5-1 and TRBJ1-4; D gene unclear. The V gene lost 2 bases and the J gene lost 7 bases, with 15 bases spanning the gap. The CDR3 totals 15 residues. Germline V lookup: CDR1 SGHRS, CDR2 YFSETQ.

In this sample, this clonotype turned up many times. Here the CDR3 DNA reads TGTGCCAGCAGCTTAGAGGCGCAGGGGAACTACGAGCAGTACTTC. It specifies CASSLEAQGNYEQYF. The rearrangement joins TRBV7-9 to TRBJ2-7, with D perhaps TRBD1 (6 bases). Trimming removed 1 base at V and 3 bases at J, with 13 bases between. This CDR3 is 15 amino acids long. The V gene's germline CDR1 is SEHNR and CDR2 FQNEAQ (reference sequence). The full variable domain, with the rest looked up from reference TRBV7-9 and TRBJ2-7, is DTGVSQNPRHKITKRGQNVTFRCDPISEHNRLYWYRQTLGQGPEFLTYFQNEAQLEKSRLLSDRFSAERPKGSFSTLEIQRTEQGDSAMYLCASSLEAQGNYEQYFGPGTRLTVT.

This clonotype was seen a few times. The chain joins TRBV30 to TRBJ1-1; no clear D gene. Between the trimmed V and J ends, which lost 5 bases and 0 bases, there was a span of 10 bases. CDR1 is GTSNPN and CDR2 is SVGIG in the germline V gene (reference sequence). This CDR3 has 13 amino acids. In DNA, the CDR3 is TGTGCCTGGCGCAGAACCATGAACACTGAAGCTTTCTTT. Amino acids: CAWRRTMNTEAFF.

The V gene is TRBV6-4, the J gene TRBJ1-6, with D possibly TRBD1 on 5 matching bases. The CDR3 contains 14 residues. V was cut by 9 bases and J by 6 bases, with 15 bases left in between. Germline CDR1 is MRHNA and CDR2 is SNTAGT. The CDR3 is CASRVRVVNSPLHF. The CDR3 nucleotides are TGTGCCAGTCGGGTCAGGGTGGTTAATTCACCCCTCCACTTT.

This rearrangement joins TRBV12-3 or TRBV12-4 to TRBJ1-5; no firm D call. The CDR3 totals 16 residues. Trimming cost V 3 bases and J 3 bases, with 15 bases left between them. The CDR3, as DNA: TGTGCCAGCAGTTTCTCCCGGGATAATTTCAATCAGCCCCAGCATTTT. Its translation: CASSFSRDNFNQPQHF.

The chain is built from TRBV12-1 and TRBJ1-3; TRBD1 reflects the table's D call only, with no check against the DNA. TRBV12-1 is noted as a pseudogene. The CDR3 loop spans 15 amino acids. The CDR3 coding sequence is TGTGCCAGCACCCCCCTCGGAGACTCTGGAAACACCATATATTTT. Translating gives CASTPLGDSGNTIYF.

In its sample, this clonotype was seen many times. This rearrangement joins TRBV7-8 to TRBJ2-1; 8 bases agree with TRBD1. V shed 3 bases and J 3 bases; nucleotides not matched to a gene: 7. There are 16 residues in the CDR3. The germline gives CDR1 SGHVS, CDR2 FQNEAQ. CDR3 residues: CASSLSRGLVYNEQFF. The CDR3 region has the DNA TGTGCCAGCAGCTTGTCCAGGGGGCTAGTCTACAATGAGCAGTTCTTC.